This is a list of T cell receptor beta chains from one sample in a study of graft-versus-host responses after intestinal transplantation. Profiling relied on immunoSEQ multiplex PCR, and the TCRdb table lists in-frame clones only, not all of them. Of about 17,000 clones listed, roughly 80% are singletons. The specimen was ileum tissue, collected approximately 110 days after intestinal transplant. Receptors were obtained from a human patient who received an intestinal transplant, so some T cells may come from the graft donor. The CDR3 runs from the conserved cysteine through the conserved F or W. The D gene is left open where the match is weak. Rows give clone size only sometimes, using once, few, many, or a class for an expanded clone.

v_call: TRBV4-2; d_call: NA; clone_size: NA; j_call: TRBJ2-7; cdr3_nt: TGTGCCAGCAGACCCGACATAGGTGAGCAGTACTTC; cdr3_aa: CASRPDIGEQYF
v_call: TRBV12-1; d_call: NA; clone_size: NA; j_call: TRBJ2-1; cdr3_nt: TGTGCCAGCAGCTTTGTTAGAGTTAGCGGGAGGGCGTACAATGAGCAGTTCTTC; cdr3_aa: CASSFVRVSGRAYNEQFF
v_call: TRBV29-1; d_call: NA; clone_size: NA; j_call: TRBJ2-1; cdr3_nt: TGCAGCGTTGACGTATTGCGCTGGGGGCCTTACAATGAGCAGTTCTTC; cdr3_aa: CSVDVLRWGPYNEQFF
v_call: TRBV10-2; d_call: TRBD1; clone_size: few; j_call: TRBJ1-1; cdr3_nt: TGCGCCAGCAGCGGTCGGACAGGGGCGGAGAACACTGAAGCTTTCTTT; cdr3_aa: CASSGRTGAENTEAFF
v_call: TRBV5-1; d_call: TRBD2; clone_size: few; j_call: TRBJ2-7; cdr3_nt: TGCGCCAGCAGCCCGGGACTAGGCTACGAGCAGTACTTC; cdr3_aa: CASSPGLGYEQYF
v_call: TRBV15; d_call: NA; clone_size: NA; j_call: TRBJ2-1; cdr3_nt: TGTGCCACCAGCAGAGGGGCAGGATCCTACAATGAGCAGTTCTTC; cdr3_aa: CATSRGAGSYNEQFF
v_call: TRBV6-5; d_call: TRBD1; clone_size: NA; j_call: TRBJ1-5; cdr3_nt: TGTGCCAGCATTAGGGGACAGGCCAGCAATCAGCCCCAGCATTTT; cdr3_aa: CASIRGQASNQPQHF
v_call: TRBV27; d_call: TRBD1; clone_size: NA; j_call: TRBJ2-5; cdr3_nt: TGTGCCAGCAGTTTACAGGGGGCAGAGACCCAGTACTTC; cdr3_aa: CASSLQGAETQYF
v_call: TRBV9; d_call: NA; clone_size: NA; j_call: TRBJ2-3; cdr3_nt: TGTGCCAGCAGCGGGGAGGTGGCAAGCACAGATACGCAGTATTTT; cdr3_aa: CASSGEVASTDTQYF
v_call: TRBV15; d_call: NA; clone_size: NA; j_call: TRBJ2-1; cdr3_nt: TGTGCCACCAGTTGGGGGGTAGGGTACAATGAGCAGTTCTTC; cdr3_aa: CATSWGVGYNEQFF
v_call: TRBV5-4; d_call: TRBD1; clone_size: NA; j_call: TRBJ1-2; cdr3_nt: TGTGCCAGCAGCACAAACAGGGGGACTAACTATGGCTACACCTTC; cdr3_aa: CASSTNRGTNYGYTF
v_call: TRBV19; d_call: NA; clone_size: once; j_call: TRBJ1-2; cdr3_nt: TGTGCCAGTAGTAAGGCGAGAAACTATGGCTACACCTTC; cdr3_aa: CASSKARNYGYTF
v_call: TRBV19; d_call: NA; clone_size: NA; j_call: TRBJ2-7; cdr3_nt: TGTGCCAGTAGTATAGGGGGAAAGTCCCTAGGAGTCTACTACGAGCAGTACTTC; cdr3_aa: CASSIGGKSLGVYYEQYF
v_call: TRBV19; d_call: NA; clone_size: NA; j_call: TRBJ2-5; cdr3_nt: TGTGCCAGTAGTATCGTCGGTTGTCGGGGGCTTTGTTGGGGAGAGACCCAGTACTTC; cdr3_aa: CASSIVGCRGLCWGETQYF
v_call: TRBV7-2; d_call: NA; clone_size: NA; j_call: TRBJ2-1; cdr3_nt: TGTGCCAGCAAACCCGGGGGCTCCTACAATGAGCAGTTCTTC; cdr3_aa: CASKPGGSYNEQFF
v_call: TRBV14; d_call: TRBD1; clone_size: NA; j_call: TRBJ1-2; cdr3_nt: TGTGCCAGCAGCCAGAGGGGCAGGGGGCCCTTCTATGGCTACACCTTC; cdr3_aa: CASSQRGRGPFYGYTF
v_call: TRBV18; d_call: TRBD2; clone_size: NA; j_call: TRBJ2-5; cdr3_nt: TGTGCCAGCTCACCGCGATATCCAGGACTAGCGGCTAGGGAGACCCAGTACTTC; cdr3_aa: CASSPRYPGLAARETQYF
v_call: TRBV2; d_call: TRBD2; clone_size: once; j_call: TRBJ2-5; cdr3_nt: TGTGCCATCGACGACCCACTAGCGGGGATACAAGAGACCCAGTACTTC; cdr3_aa: CAIDDPLAGIQETQYF
v_call: TRBV6-5; d_call: TRBD1; clone_size: once; j_call: TRBJ2-7; cdr3_nt: TGTGCCAGCAGTCGGGACAGGGGAGGCTACGAGCAGTACTTC; cdr3_aa: CASSRDRGGYEQYF